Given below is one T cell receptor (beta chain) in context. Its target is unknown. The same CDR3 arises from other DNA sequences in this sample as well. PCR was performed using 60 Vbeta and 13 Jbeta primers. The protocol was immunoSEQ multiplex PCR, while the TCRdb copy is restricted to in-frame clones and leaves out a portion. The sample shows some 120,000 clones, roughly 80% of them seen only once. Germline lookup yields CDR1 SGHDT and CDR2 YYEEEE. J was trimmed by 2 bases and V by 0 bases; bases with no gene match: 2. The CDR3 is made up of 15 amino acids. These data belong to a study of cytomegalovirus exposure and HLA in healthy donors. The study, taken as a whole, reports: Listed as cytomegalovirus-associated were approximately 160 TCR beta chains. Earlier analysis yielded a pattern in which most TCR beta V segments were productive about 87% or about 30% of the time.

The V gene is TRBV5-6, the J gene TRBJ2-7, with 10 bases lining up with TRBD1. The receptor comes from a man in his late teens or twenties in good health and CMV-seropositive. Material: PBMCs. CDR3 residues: CASSLGTGGPYEQYF. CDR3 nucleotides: TGTGCCAGCAGCTTGGGGACAGGGGGTCCCTACGAGCAGTACTTC.